Listed here are 13 T cell receptor beta chains from one sample, sequenced in a study of Ad26.COV2.S vaccination and SARS-CoV-2 variants. Data came from immunoSEQ multiplex PCR; TCRdb stores just in-frame clones and leaves some out. This sample carries 410,000 or so clones, 90% of them seen once, and the ten largest clones take 12%. Documented treatment: some 20 received Ad26.COV2.S at low or high dose, single or two shots; several received placebo; per-sample allocation not given. Specimens were obtained on day 63 following the first vaccine or placebo injection. Sequenced material: peripheral blood, taken in a trial of Ad26.COV2.S vaccine versus placebo. The receptors come from a person aged 18-65 years who received the Ad26.COV2.S COVID-19 vaccine or a placebo.

This sequence joins TRBV19 and TRBJ2-5, with 10 bases lining up with TRBD2. Trimming took 6 bases from V and 0 from J; bases not matched to a gene: 4. Germline CDR1 is LNHDA and CDR2 is SQIVND (reference sequence). The length of the CDR3 is 15 residues. This CDR3 reads CASSLAGADQETQYF. Written as DNA, the CDR3 is TGTGCCAGTAGCCTAGCGGGGGCGGACCAAGAGACCCAGTACTTC.

This CDR3 is CASSYSRGLGELFF. The CDR3 DNA reads TGTGCCAGCAGTTACTCGAGAGGACTCGGAGAACTGTTTTTT. J is TRBJ1-4 and V is TRBV6-5; the D is unclear. The CDR3 is made up of 14 amino acids. CDR1 is MNHEY and CDR2 is SVGAGI in the germline V gene. V was pared by 0 bases and J by 12 bases, with 14 bases between.

Regarding this clone: The same CDR3 can be traced to other DNA sequences in this sample. V and J are TRBV18 and TRBJ2-5, with TRBD2 matching over 8 bases. CDR3 length equals 15 residues. The trim removed 3 bases at V and 2 bases at J, leaving 5 bases unmatched. CDR1 is KGHSH, CDR2 LQKENI, per germline. The CDR3 reads CASSPVRGGQETQYF. CDR3 nucleotides: TGTGCCAGCTCACCCGTCCGGGGGGGACAAGAGACCCAGTACTTC.

V usage is TRBV28 and J usage is TRBJ1-1, with D perhaps matching TRBD1 (5 bases). The V gene lost 7 bases and the J gene lost 7 bases, with 22 bases spanning the gap. This CDR3 comprises 15 residues. Germline loops: CDR1 MDHEN, CDR2 SYDVKM. The CDR3 region is CASTGTVIKWGEAFF. The CDR3 DNA follows: TGTGCCAGCACCGGGACGGTGATTAAATGGGGTGAAGCTTTCTTT. The whole variable domain, remainder taken from reference TRBV28 and TRBJ1-1, is DVKVTQSSRYLVKRTGEKVFLECVQDMDHENMFWYRQDPGLGLRLIYFSYDVKMKEKGDIPEGYSVSREKKERFSLILESASTNQTSMYLCASTGTVIKWGEAFFGQGTRLTVV.

The chain links TRBV6-6 to TRBJ2-7; 9 nucleotides line up with TRBD2. J was trimmed by 4 bases and V by 3 bases; bases with no gene match: 10. This CDR3 region has 16 residues. CDR1 is MNHNY, CDR2 SVGAGI, per germline (reference sequence). CDR3 bases: TGTGCCAGCAGTTATGGGGGCGGGAGGGCCCTATACGAGCAGTACTTC. Protein: CASSYGGGRALYEQYF.

The V and J genes are TRBV29-1 and TRBJ2-7, with D possibly matching TRBD1 (6 bases). CDR1 and CDR2 (germline): SQVTM, ANQGSEA. This CDR3 has 13 residues. With 4 bases removed from V and 0 bases from J, the gap between germline ends came to 10 bases. CDR3 protein: CSVVPGHSYEQYF. The CDR3 nucleotides read TGCAGCGTTGTTCCGGGACACTCCTACGAGCAGTACTTC.

CDR3 protein: CAWSEGWTSGRRTDTQYF. The DNA for the CDR3 is TGTGCCTGGAGTGAGGGGTGGACTAGCGGGAGAAGGACAGATACGCAGTATTTT. The chain is built from TRBV30 and TRBJ2-3; TRBD2 agrees at 13 bases. With 1 base clipped from V and 3 bases from J, the junction kept 10 bases outside the gene matches. CDR1 GTSNPN and CDR2 SVGIG come from the germline V gene (reference sequence). The CDR3 runs 18 residues.

The chain carries TRBV27 and TRBJ2-5; 8 nucleotides match TRBD1. Per germline, CDR1 MNHEY and CDR2 SMNVEV (reference sequence). V shed 9 bases and J 1 base; nucleotides not matched to a gene: 10. CDR3 length: 15 residues. The CDR3 bases are TGTGCCAGTCGGAACCGACAGGGGACCCAAGAGACCCAGTACTTC. Amino acid sequence: CASRNRQGTQETQYF.

This clone was found a few times. The CDR3, as DNA: TGTGCCAGCAGCCAATCTACTTCAGGGGTCCCTAATAGCAATCAGCCCCAGCATTTT. Translation: CASSQSTSGVPNSNQPQHF. V gene TRBV4-2 combines with J gene TRBJ1-5, with a possible D match to TRBD1 (6 bases). Germline CDR1 is LGHNA and CDR2 is YNFKEQ. Trimming stripped 2 bases from V and 0 bases from J, with 20 bases between. The CDR3 contains 19 residues.

The gene calls are TRBV19 and TRBJ2-1; 9 bases align to TRBD2. The V and J ends lost 2 bases and 3 bases, in that order; junction bases with no gene match: 5. The CDR3 consists of 16 residues. Germline lookup yields CDR1 LNHDA and CDR2 SQIVND (reference sequence). CDR3 loop: CASSIIGLAIYNEQFF. The DNA of the CDR3 is TGTGCCAGTAGTATAATCGGACTAGCGATCTACAATGAGCAGTTCTTC.

This clone was picked up one time. This chain links TRBV10-1 with TRBJ2-5, with no clear D. Deletions cut 0 bases from V and 8 bases from J, with 10 bases between. The CDR3 totals 13 residues. Per the germline V gene, CDR1 is WNHNN and CDR2 is SYGVQD (reference sequence). The CDR3 DNA sequence: TGCGCCAGCAGTGAGTCAGGGTTGGAAACCCAGTACTTC. Protein product: CASSESGLETQYF.

The chain recombines TRBV9 with TRBJ2-2; D is perhaps TRBD1 (6 bases). This CDR3 comprises 14 residues. V lost 6 bases and J lost 1, with 10 bases in between. Per germline, CDR1 SGDLS and CDR2 YYNGEE. CDR3 region: CASNRELNTGELFF. CDR3 DNA: TGTGCCAGCAACAGGGAACTGAACACCGGGGAGCTGTTTTTT.

This sequence joins TRBV5-6 and TRBJ2-4; D not certain. V gave up 4 bases and J gave up 0 bases, with 11 bases separating them. The CDR3 consists of 15 residues. In germline, CDR1 is SGHDT, CDR2 YYEEEE. CDR3 DNA sequence: TGTGCCAGCAGCACCCCAGGCTCAGCCAAAAACATTCAGTACTTC. Protein product: CASSTPGSAKNIQYF.